A single sample gave rise to the 9 T cell receptor beta chains below, sequenced in a study of shared clonotypes between healthy human individuals. The protocol was immunoSEQ multiplex PCR, while the TCRdb copy is restricted to in-frame clones and leaves out a portion. The sample comprises roughly 1,800,000 clones, about 94% of which are singletons, and 1% to 1.5% rests with the top ten. Cells designated naive CD8 were CD45RO-negative and were positively selected for CCR7, with terminally differentiated effector memory CD45RA+ cells excluded. The sample comprised naive CD8+ T cells sorted from blood. The receptors were sampled from a man between 18 and 35 years old in good health.

The V call is TRBV5-6, the J call TRBJ2-7; TRBD1 aligns across 11 bases. The trim removed 9 bases at V and 3 bases at J, leaving 8 bases unmatched. CDR1 SGHDT and CDR2 YYEEEE come from the germline V gene. There are 14 residues in the CDR3. The CDR3 nucleotides are TGTGCCACCCGGGACAGGGGGAACGTCTACGAGCAGTACTTC. Translating gives CATRDRGNVYEQYF.

The genes are TRBV4-1 and TRBJ2-7; no firm D call. Germline V gives CDR1 MGHRA, CDR2 YSYEKL. The CDR3 has 16 amino acids. V was cut by 0 bases and J by 1 base, with 13 bases left in between. DNA for the CDR3: TGCGCCAGCAGCCAAGAGCCGCACCCTGGTTCCTACGAGCAGTACTTC. Its protein product is CASSQEPHPGSYEQYF.

Comments on this clone: Other DNA sequences in the same sample also yield this CDR3. This rearrangement joins TRBV4-1 to TRBJ2-7, with TRBD2 as a possible D gene (5 bases). V lost 2 bases and J lost 0, with 8 bases in between. The germline V gene has CDR1 MGHRA and CDR2 YSYEKL. The CDR3 has 14 amino acids. The CDR3 DNA reads as TGCGCCAGCAGCCAACTAGGGAGCTCCTACGAGCAGTACTTC. The encoded protein is CASSQLGSSYEQYF.

This clone was observed a single time. The J gene is TRBJ2-1, the V gene TRBV7-9; D gene unclear. Per germline, CDR1 SEHNR and CDR2 FQNEAQ (reference sequence). Trimming pared 5 bases from V and 9 bases from J, leaving 11 bases between. The length of the CDR3 is 12 residues. Here the CDR3 DNA reads TGTGCCAGCAGCCCCCTCCCGGCTGAGCAGTTCTTC. Its translation: CASSPLPAEQFF.

CDR3 loop: CASSLPLRHLPHEQYF. DNA of the CDR3: TGTGCCAGCAGCTTGCCGCTGAGACACCTGCCCCACGAGCAGTACTTC. The genes are TRBV5-6 and TRBJ2-7; no clear D. The CDR3 has 16 residues. Germline values: CDR1 SGHDT, CDR2 YYEEEE. The V end was cut by 1 base, the J end by 5 bases, with 19 bases between.

This chain joins TRBV11-2 and TRBJ2-1, with TRBD2 matching over 10 bases. The CDR3 consists of 15 residues. V lost 5 bases, J lost 4 bases, and 5 bases stayed unmatched. The germline CDR1 and CDR2 sequences are SGHAT and FQNNGV. The CDR3, as DNA: TGTGCCAGCAGCGGGGGACTAGCGTCTTACAATGAGCAGTTCTTC. It yields the protein CASSGGLASYNEQFF.

Notes on this clone: The same CDR3 can be traced to other DNA sequences in this sample. The rearrangement links TRBV15 to TRBJ1-4, with no clear D. This CDR3 region has 15 residues. Germline V gene lookup returns CDR1 LNHNV and CDR2 YYDKDF (reference sequence). The ends were cut back, 3 bases at V and 0 bases at J, with 8 bases in the middle. Here the CDR3 reads CATSRDLATNEKLFF. In DNA form, the CDR3 reads TGTGCCACCAGCAGGGACCTTGCAACTAATGAAAAACTGTTTTTT.

Notes on this clone: Additional DNA sequences in this sample encode the identical CDR3. In DNA, the CDR3 is TGTGCCAGCAGTTTGGCGACAGGACCCTACGAGCAGTACTTC. Translated: CASSLATGPYEQYF. The chain couples TRBV7-9 to TRBJ2-7; perhaps TRBD1 as D (6 bases). V lost 6 bases, J lost 2 bases, and 14 bases lay in between. The CDR3 runs 14 residues. Germline CDR1 SEHNR, CDR2 FQNEAQ (reference sequence). Variable domain in full (rest from reference TRBV7-9 and TRBJ2-7): DTGVSQNPRHKITKRGQNVTFRCDPISEHNRLYWYRQTLGQGPEFLTYFQNEAQLEKSRLLSDRFSAERPKGSFSTLEIQRTEQGDSAMYLCASSLATGPYEQYFGPGTRLTVT.

The count of this clone is one. The chain links TRBV28 to TRBJ1-5; D is uncertain. Trimming took 5 bases from V and 8 from J, leaving 19 bases between them. This CDR3 spans 15 amino acids. Germline CDR1 reads MDHEN; CDR2 reads SYDVKM. The CDR3 coding sequence is TGTGCCAGCAGTCCGCCCACGGTAGGTTTGGAGCCCCAGCATTTT. Protein: CASSPPTVGLEPQHF.